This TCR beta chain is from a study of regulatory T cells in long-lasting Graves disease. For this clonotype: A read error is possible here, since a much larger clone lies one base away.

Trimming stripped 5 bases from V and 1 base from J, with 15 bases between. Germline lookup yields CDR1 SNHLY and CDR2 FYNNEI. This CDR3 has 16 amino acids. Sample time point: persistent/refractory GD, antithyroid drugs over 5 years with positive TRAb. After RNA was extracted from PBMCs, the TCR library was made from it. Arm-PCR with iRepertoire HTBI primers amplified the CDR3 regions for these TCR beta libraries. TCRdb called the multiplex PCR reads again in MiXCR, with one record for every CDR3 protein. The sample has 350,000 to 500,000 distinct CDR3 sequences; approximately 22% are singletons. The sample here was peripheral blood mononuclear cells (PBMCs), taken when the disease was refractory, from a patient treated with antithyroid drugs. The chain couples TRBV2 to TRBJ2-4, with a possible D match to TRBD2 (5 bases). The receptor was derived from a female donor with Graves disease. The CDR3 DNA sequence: TGTGCCAGCAGTTTGAGTGGGAGCTTGGCCAAAAACATTCAGTACTTC. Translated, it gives CASSLSGSLAKNIQYF. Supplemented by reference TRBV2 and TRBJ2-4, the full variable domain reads EPEVTQTPSHQVTQMGQEVILRCVPISNHLYFYWYRQILGQKVEFLVSFYNNEISEKSEIFDDQFSVERPDGSNFTLKIRSTKLEDSAMYFCASSLSGSLAKNIQYFGAGTRLSVL.